This T cell receptor (beta chain) was identified in a study of OX40 agonist ivuxolimab in advanced cancers. Data came from immunoSEQ multiplex PCR; TCRdb stores just in-frame clones and leaves some out. The repertoire has more than 60,000 clones, under 85% of them found once; the top ten carry roughly 3.2%. This CDR3 spans 14 amino acids. V dropped 2 bases and J dropped 3 bases, with 9 bases sitting between them. Germline values: CDR1 SGHRS, CDR2 YFSETQ. Regarding this clone: Antigen specificity is unknown.

General study points: Low normalized T-cell clonal expansion was also seen in some nonresponders. Relative to CD4+ cells, CD8+ T cells on average had more expanded clones.

The rearrangement uses TRBV5-1 and TRBJ1-5, with D uncertain. The sequence was obtained from an adult with an advanced solid tumor such as melanoma, head and neck, liver or kidney cancer. This material consisted of CD4+ or CD8+ T cells sorted from blood, taken in a trial of the OX40 agonist ivuxolimab. CDR3 sequence reads: CASSLGRPNQPQHF. Here the CDR3 DNA reads TGCGCCAGCAGCTTAGGTAGACCCAATCAGCCCCAGCATTTT.